Below, one T cell receptor beta chain is given with its context. It lacks a known antigen. Base qualities were left out, and no much larger clone turns up one base away. In Seattle, one collaborating source enrolled patients while the infection was active and tracked those patients longitudinally over the course of disease. The collaborating institutions used their own protocols to collect whole blood in K2EDTA tubes. For TCRbeta analysis, collaborators shipped samples in one of three forms: frozen whole blood, isolated PBMCs, or DNA extracted from either of those sample types. The germline V gene provides CDR1 MNHEY and CDR2 SVGAGI. Measured from the cysteine to the phenylalanine, the CDR3 is 16 residues long. Only the CDR3 portion is preserved as DNA: 48 bases, with reading frame beginning at the first base. V ends up 0 bases short and J 2 bases short, with an unmatched junction base count of 4.

TCRbeta CDR3 regions were amplified from genomic DNA using the immunoSEQ Assay, a bias-controlled multiplex PCR. Regarding the original processing steps: The number of nucleated cells in each sample was estimated from the amplification of reference gene primers within the assay. To quantify the absolute abundance of each unique TCRbeta CDR3 rearrangement, sequence reads were collapsed and filtered. Productive Simpson clonality was computed per sample as the square root of Simpson's diversity index over productive rearrangements. TCRdb retrieved this table from immuneACCESS and kept in-frame rearrangements only. Not all clones are present; in checked studies, unresolved V genes account for under half, and no reason is known for the remainder. V and J calls and clone size are those listed in that table; D and trimming were worked out from the DNA. Across this sample there are some 260,000 clones, with around nine tenths seen only once. The ten largest account for roughly 10% of the sample.

The entry originates in a study of blood T cell repertoires in COVID-19 (dated by TCRdb to the early 2020s). Turning to the overall study: Collaborator samples came from the United States, Italy and Spain and covered acute and convalescent phases of COVID-19. The prospective study material was composed of cDNA or gDNA derived from T cells, B-cell-depleted T cells, or PBMCs. The sample metadata nearly always contained a de-identified subject ID, COVID-19 status, age in years and sex. The samples were drawn from the first 160 participants of the ongoing ImmuneRACE study and from 1,254 subjects provided by 6 global collaborators. Where available, HLA class I and class II types were obtained from metadata supplied by the sample provider rather than from assay-based typing. The repertoires were made available in a free public database intended to serve as a resource for research on the immune response to SARS-CoV-2. Subjects who had been exposed to COVID-19, were actively infected with it, or had recovered from it provided the deeply sampled blood TCRbeta repertoires that made up the dataset. The study at large found these results: How much clinical and demographic metadata was included differed by source and by participant, and the metadata was provided uncurated.

The source material was peripheral blood. The chain links TRBV6-5 with TRBJ2-3; the central 8 bases match TRBD2. This TCR came from a woman between 65 and 79 years old with COVID-19, enrolled during active disease. The CDR3 in this case is CASSYSGGGNTDTQYF. The sequenced DNA: TGTGCCAGCAGTTACTCTGGCGGGGGGAACACAGATACGCAGTATTTT.